This T cell receptor (beta chain) derives from a study of blood T cells in healthy people across ages. The second PCR ran about 6 to 11 cycles with a sample-barcoded 5' primer and J-beta primers. Each CDR3 protein is one row after TCRdb ran MiXCR on the 5' RACE reads. The sample lists 1,800,000 or so distinct CDR3 sequences, more than 35% occurring once. Germline assignment: CDR1 SGHNT and CDR2 YENEEA. The CDR3 spans 15 residues. Between the trimmed V and J ends, which lost 7 bases and 7 bases, there was a span of 19 bases. Regarding this clonotype: What it recognizes is unknown.

Study-wide findings and caveats: Per million T cells, TCR beta diversity dropped roughly linearly as age increased. The percentage of naive T cells correlated strongly with TCR beta diversity.

This chain links TRBV11-3 with TRBJ2-2; D may be TRBD1 or TRBD2 (6 bases each). The sequenced sample was blood. The receptor was isolated from a human donor in good health. For the CDR3, the DNA is TGTGCCAGCACCGCGGGGTCAGGGGAAGGCGGGGAGCTGTTTTTT. It specifies CASTAGSGEGGELFF.